The 28 T cell receptor beta chains listed next were all sequenced from one sample in a study of post-analysis software for immune sequencing data. Study conclusions and caveats: About five TRBV segments occurring more often in patients than controls included TRBV5-6, TRBV5-1 and TRBV20-1.

No antigen has been identified for these receptors. Prepared libraries of TCR beta cDNA carried unique molecular identifiers. TCRdb ran MiXCR on the PCR reads and lists one entry per CDR3 protein. The top ten hold approximately 4.4% of the sample, which has about 770,000 distinct CDR3 sequences, 35% to 55% seen once. The sequenced sample was blood. The receptors stem from a girl aged 10 to 17 with multiple sclerosis.

In DNA, the CDR3 is TGTGCCAGCAGCTTTCCGGGAAGGGGCACTGAAGCTTTCTTT. It is translated as CASSFPGRGTEAFF. The rearrangement links TRBV5-6 to TRBJ1-1; D might be TRBD1 (5 bases). CDR1 and CDR2 (germline): SGHDT, YYEEEE. The CDR3 extends over 14 amino acids. Trimming shortened V by 2 bases and J by 4 bases, and 12 bases separated the two germline ends.

Note on this clonotype: The junction departs from germline at one end; a sequencing error may be responsible. The chain recombines TRBV15 with TRBJ2-5; 13 bases line up with TRBD2. Germline CDR1 LNHNV, CDR2 YYDKDF (reference sequence). The CDR3 is made up of 17 amino acids. CDR3 region: CATSTGTSGTSQGTQYF. As DNA, the CDR3 is TGTGCCACCAGCACCGGGACTAGCGGGACCAGCCAAGGGACCCAGTACTTC.

The table lists this clonotype with a count of one. This rearrangement joins TRBV29-1 to TRBJ1-1, with 8 bases aligning to TRBD1. The V segment lost 3 bases and the J segment 4 bases; nucleotides outside the gene matches: 4. CDR1 and CDR2 (germline): SQVTM, ANQGSEA. This CDR3 region has 13 residues. In nucleotides, the CDR3 is TGCAGCGTTGAGGGCAGGGGGCCCACTGAAGCTTTCTTT. Translating gives CSVEGRGPTEAFF.

The V call is TRBV24-1, the J call TRBJ2-1; the match to TRBD2 covers 10 bases. CDR3 length: 16 amino acids. V was pared by 4 bases and J by 3 bases, with 5 bases of the junction left unmatched. Germline values: CDR1 KGHDR, CDR2 SFDVKD. The CDR3 here is CATSDLAGANYNEQFF. The DNA of the CDR3 is TGTGCCACCAGTGACCTAGCGGGAGCTAACTACAATGAGCAGTTCTTC.

V usage is TRBV12-3 or TRBV12-4 and J usage is TRBJ1-2, with D possibly TRBD1 on 5 matching bases. Trimming shortened V by 6 bases and J by 8 bases, and 25 bases separated the two germline ends. CDR3 length equals 16 residues. CDR3 DNA: TGTGCCAGCAGCCCCACCCGGGGTGGTGGGGCCAGGGGCTACACCTTC. This encodes CASSPTRGGGARGYTF.

The chain is built from TRBV12-3 or TRBV12-4 and TRBJ2-1; weak D call: TRBD1 (6 bases). The germline V and J ends were trimmed by 6 bases and 9 bases, with 12 bases remaining between them. CDR3 length equals 12 residues. The CDR3 nucleotides read TGTGCCAGCAGCCTCAACAGGGCTGAGCAGTTCTTC. Protein: CASSLNRAEQFF.

V is TRBV11-2 and J is TRBJ1-2; D is unclear. This CDR3 is 13 amino acids long. V dropped 2 bases and J dropped 4 bases, with 8 bases sitting between them. Germline loops: CDR1 SGHAT, CDR2 FQNNGV. CDR3 nucleotides: TGTGCCAGCAGCTTATTGCGGGGCTATGGCTACACCTTC. Protein product: CASSLLRGYGYTF.

The chain has TRBV29-1 and TRBJ2-7, with a weak D call TRBD2 (6 bases). This CDR3 region has 13 residues. Between the trimmed V and J ends, which lost 4 bases and 1 base, there was a span of 11 bases. CDR1 is SQVTM, CDR2 ANQGSEA, per germline. The CDR3 is CSVARGLSYEQYF. The CDR3, as DNA: TGCAGCGTTGCGCGGGGATTATCCTACGAGCAGTACTTC.

The chain joins TRBV7-2 to TRBJ2-7; TRBD2 is a possible D gene (5 bases). Germline CDR1 is SGHTA and CDR2 is FQGNSA. Trimming took off 1 base at V and 3 bases at J, with 10 bases between the two ends. This CDR3 is built from 14 residues. Here the CDR3 DNA reads TGTGCCAGCAGCTTAGGTGACTATCGCTACGAGCAGTACTTC. This translates into CASSLGDYRYEQYF.

The J gene is TRBJ2-6, the V gene TRBV12-3 or TRBV12-4; 7 bases align to TRBD1. The CDR3 has 15 residues. V was clipped by 7 bases and J by 2 bases; unmatched bases: 5. CDR3 sequence (DNA): TGTGCCAGCAATACAGGGGCGCCTGGGGCCAACGTCCTGACTTTC. The encoded protein is CASNTGAPGANVLTF.

This clonotype has more than one count but fewer than ten. This chain uses TRBV7-9 with TRBJ2-7; D not certain. Germline V CDR1 and CDR2: SEHNR, FQNEAQ (reference sequence). V was cut by 6 bases and J by 0 bases, with 12 bases left in between. The CDR3 contains 14 residues. CDR3 nucleotide sequence: TGTGCCAGCAGACCATCCGCGTCCTCCTACGAGCAGTACTTC. Translated: CASRPSASSYEQYF.

In this sample, this clonotype turned up once. The CDR3 bases are TGTGCCAGTAGTGATCTTCCTGCGGGGTTCAACACTGAAGCTTTCTTT. It codes for CASSDLPAGFNTEAFF. The chain is built from TRBV19 and TRBJ1-1; no clear D gene. V lost 5 bases, J lost 2 bases, and 18 bases lay in between. The CDR3 totals 16 residues. Per the germline V gene, CDR1 is LNHDA and CDR2 is SQIVND (reference sequence). Based on the CDR3 plus reference TRBV19 and TRBJ1-1, the full variable domain is DGGITQSPKYLFRKEGQNVTLSCEQNLNHDAMYWYRQDPGQGLRLIYYSQIVNDFQKGDIAEGYSVSREKKESFPLTVTSAQKNPTAFYLCASSDLPAGFNTEAFFGQGTRLTVV.

This clonotype was detected a few times. This chain joins TRBV28 and TRBJ2-4; TRBD2 matches 8 bases. The J call may be faulty, since TRBJ2-7 better matches the DNA end. The CDR3 covers 15 residues. CDR1 and CDR2 (germline): MDHEN, SYDVKM. CDR3 nucleotides: TGTGCCAGCAGTTTAGCCACCAGCGGGAGTTACGAGCAGTACTTC. Residues: CASSLATSGSYEQYF.

V and J are TRBV4-1 and TRBJ2-3, with D tentatively TRBD1 or TRBD2 (5 bases each). CDR3 length: 16 amino acids. CDR1 MGHRA and CDR2 YSYEKL come from the germline V gene. Trimming took off 1 base at V and 4 bases at J, with 15 bases between the two ends. The CDR3 is CASSQGERDPPDTQYF. CDR3 nucleotides: TGCGCCAGCAGCCAAGGAGAACGGGACCCTCCAGATACGCAGTATTTT.

This chain joins TRBV20-1 and TRBJ2-1; 9 bases are shared with TRBD1. The length of the CDR3 is 14 residues. Trimming took 2 bases from V and 7 from J; bases not matched to a gene: 6. The germline CDR1 and CDR2 sequences are DFQATT and SNEGSKA (reference sequence). The CDR3 here is CSARLGTGKNEQFF. The CDR3 DNA reads TGCAGTGCTAGACTTGGGACAGGGAAAAATGAGCAGTTCTTC.

This clonotype came up a few times. This rearrangement joins TRBV29-1 to TRBJ2-3, with 8 bases aligning to TRBD1. J gave up 2 bases and V 7 bases, and 5 bases lay outside the gene matches. The V gene's germline CDR1 is SQVTM and CDR2 ANQGSEA. The CDR3 sequence is 13 residues long. For the CDR3, the DNA is TGCAGCGCCTGGACAGGGCTCACAGATACGCAGTATTTT. Translation: CSAWTGLTDTQYF.

This clonotype appeared once. The chain joins TRBV28 to TRBJ1-5; D uncertain. The CDR3 is 16 amino acids. Germline CDR1 is MDHEN and CDR2 is SYDVKM. Trimming took off 6 bases at V and 5 bases at J, with 20 bases between the two ends. The CDR3: CASSHGEAGLDQPQHF. The CDR3, as DNA: TGTGCCAGCAGCCACGGGGAAGCGGGCCTAGATCAGCCCCAGCATTTT.

This clonotype has a single count. The rearrangement joins TRBV9 to TRBJ2-2; D is unclear. The V end was cut by 6 bases, the J end by 4 bases, with 16 bases between. The germline gives CDR1 SGDLS, CDR2 YYNGEE. The CDR3 contains 15 residues. The DNA for the CDR3 is TGTGCCAGCACCTTCGGTCCCTCGGGCACCGGGGAGCTGTTTTTT. As protein: CASTFGPSGTGELFF.

The genes are TRBV20-1 and TRBJ2-1, with a weak D call TRBD2 (6 bases). CDR3 length: 15 residues. The germline V gene encodes CDR1 DFQATT and CDR2 SNEGSKA (reference sequence). V lost 0 bases to trimming and J lost 4 bases, with 13 bases between them. The CDR3 loop reads CSAREGSGFYNEQFF. The CDR3 DNA sequence: TGCAGTGCTAGAGAGGGTAGCGGTTTTTACAATGAGCAGTTCTTC.

This clonotype was detected a few times. This rearrangement joins TRBV9 to TRBJ2-3; 9 bases line up with TRBD2. V dropped 0 bases and J dropped 5; count of bases not matched to a gene: 7. The CDR3 is 16 residues long. The germline V gene has CDR1 SGDLS and CDR2 YYNGEE. The CDR3, as DNA: TGTGCCAGCAGCGTAGCTCCTAGCGGGATAGGAGATACGCAGTATTTT. Residues: CASSVAPSGIGDTQYF. Variable domain in full (rest from reference TRBV9 and TRBJ2-3): DSGVTQTPKHLITATGQRVTLRCSPRSGDLSVYWYQQSLDQGLQFLIQYYNGEERAKGNILERFSAQQFPDLHSELNLSSLELGDSALYFCASSVAPSGIGDTQYFGPGTRLTVL.

In its sample, this clonotype was seen once. The V and J genes are TRBV7-2 and TRBJ2-7, with no clear D. CDR1 is SGHTA and CDR2 is FQGNSA in the germline V gene. CDR3 length: 13 residues. V lost 5 bases and J lost 7, with 15 bases in between. Here the CDR3 DNA reads TGTGCCAGCAGCCTGACGTCACTGTTAGAGCAGTACTTC. Translation gives CASSLTSLLEQYF.

This chain joins TRBV25-1 and TRBJ1-5; D unclear. CDR1 and CDR2 from the germline V gene are MGHDK and SYGVNS. The CDR3 is made up of 14 amino acids. Trimming shortened V by 8 bases and J by 1 base, and 12 bases separated the two germline ends. As DNA, the CDR3 is TGTGCCAGCTCCTCAATCGGGAGCAATCAGCCCCAGCATTTT. Translation: CASSSIGSNQPQHF.

This clonotype was detected a few times. The chain links TRBV5-1 to TRBJ2-7; 9 bases map to TRBD1. The CDR3 sequence is 14 residues long. V shed 4 bases and J 8 bases; nucleotides not matched to a gene: 10. CDR1 and CDR2 from the germline V gene are SGHRS and YFSETQ. Written as DNA, the CDR3 is TGCGCCAGCAGCCTTGGAAAACAGGGGGCGCAGCAGTACTTC. It encodes CASSLGKQGAQQYF.

This clonotype was detected only a few times. This chain uses TRBV10-3 with TRBJ2-3; D is ambiguous. The length of the CDR3 is 15 residues. Germline lookup yields CDR1 ENHRY and CDR2 SYGVKD. Trimming pared 2 bases from V and 4 bases from J, leaving 13 bases between. The CDR3 bases are TGTGCCATCAGTGAGCAGGCAGTCGGGTCAGATACGCAGTATTTT. Protein sequence: CAISEQAVGSDTQYF.

This clonotype was seen a single time. The chain recombines TRBV29-1 with TRBJ2-1, with D unclear. V lost 2 bases and J 5 bases, leaving 10 bases between the germline ends. CDR1 is SQVTM, CDR2 ANQGSEA, per germline. CDR3 length equals 13 residues. The CDR3 spells CSVEKLTNNEQFF. The CDR3 bases are TGCAGCGTTGAAAAATTGACCAACAATGAGCAGTTCTTC.

This clonotype was found a few times. The chain carries TRBV27 and TRBJ2-5; perhaps TRBD1 as D (6 bases). This CDR3 has 14 residues. Germline V gene sequence: CDR1 MNHEY, CDR2 SMNVEV (reference sequence). Trimming pared 8 bases from V and 5 bases from J, leaving 18 bases between. The CDR3 spells CASSYRGLGETQYF. CDR3 in DNA: TGTGCCAGCTCTTATAGGGGGTTGGGTGAGACCCAGTACTTC.

The chain couples TRBV5-1 to TRBJ2-5, with a tentative D call TRBD2 (7 bases). Looked up from germline, CDR1 is SGHRS and CDR2 is YFSETQ. Trimming left V 4 bases short and J 4 bases short, with 17 bases between. The CDR3 length is 15 residues. Here the CDR3 reads CASSPAGAGSETQYF. Here the CDR3 DNA reads TGCGCCAGCAGCCCGGCGGGGGCCGGTTCAGAGACCCAGTACTTC.

This chain connects TRBV11-2 to TRBJ2-5; 8 nucleotides match TRBD2. Trimming took 1 base from V and 1 from J; bases not matched to a gene: 5. This CDR3 is built from 16 residues. Germline V gives CDR1 SGHAT, CDR2 FQNNGV. CDR3 protein: CASSLVAGIPQETQYF. CDR3 in DNA: TGTGCCAGCAGCTTAGTAGCGGGAATACCCCAAGAGACCCAGTACTTC. The full variable domain, completed using reference TRBV11-2 and TRBJ2-5, is EAGVAQSPRYKIIEKRQSVAFWCNPISGHATLYWYQQILGQGPKLLIQFQNNGVVDDSQLPKDRFSAERLKGVDSTLKIQPAKLEDSAVYLCASSLVAGIPQETQYFGPGTRLLVL.